This T cell receptor (beta chain) was sequenced in a study of blood T cells in healthy people across ages. On the study more broadly: Using template switching, researchers captured about one barcoded beta molecule for each two T cells.

In terms of origin and age, donors were healthy Caucasian individuals from Russia aged about 6 to 90. Staff drew around 10 milliliters of peripheral blood from each donor. It was with a sample-barcoded 5' primer and a J-beta primer mix that a second PCR of roughly 7 to 11 cycles was run. TCRdb passed the 5' RACE reads through MiXCR, listing each CDR3 protein once. The sample includes 500,000 to 700,000 distinct CDR3 sequences, less than 35% of them seen just once. This clonotype was observed many times. Trimming removed 6 bases from V and 3 bases from J; junction bases left unmatched: 6. From germline, CDR1 is DFQATT and CDR2 SNEGSKA (reference sequence). The CDR3 is 13 amino acids.

The J gene is TRBJ2-7, the V gene TRBV20-1; 9 bases are shared with TRBD1. The sample was blood. The TCR originated in a woman older than 75 in good health. The CDR3 loop is CSAPGQGDYEQYF. For the CDR3, the DNA is TGCAGTGCGCCGGGACAGGGCGACTACGAGCAGTACTTC.